This TCR beta chain was captured in a study of T cells of healthy individuals. Using its own MiXCR run on the 5' RACE reads, TCRdb lists one record per CDR3 protein. The data show around 80,000 distinct CDR3 sequences, roughly 5% seen once. The V and J ends lost 3 bases and 7 bases respectively, with 12 bases between them. The CDR3 is made up of 13 amino acids. Germline V gene sequence: CDR1 MDHEN, CDR2 SYDVKM. This clonotype showed up many times. This chain connects TRBV28 to TRBJ1-2; no clear D. The source is a female donor in good health. The CDR3 region is CASSFWRSGGYTF. Here the CDR3 DNA reads TGTGCCAGCAGTTTTTGGCGGAGTGGTGGCTACACCTTC.